The 30 T cell receptor beta chains below were found in one sample sequenced in a study of shared clonotypes between healthy human individuals. Only CD45RO-negative cells positively selected for CCR7 counted as naive CD8 cells, so terminally differentiated effector memory CD45RA+ cells were excluded. Sequenced by immunoSEQ multiplex PCR; TCRdb stores in-frame clones only, minus some. The sample contains about 700,000 clones, under 95% of which appear only once. Sequencing used naive CD8+ T cells sorted from blood. Receptor source: a man aged 30-40 years in good health.

The V and J genes are TRBV28 and TRBJ1-2; D unclear. With 4 bases removed from V and 0 bases from J, the gap between germline ends came to 18 bases. This CDR3 has 17 amino acids. Germline V CDR1 and CDR2: MDHEN, SYDVKM. The CDR3 bases are TGTGCCAGCAGTTCATTAATCGACCGGAAGACTAACTATGGCTACACCTTC. Translated: CASSSLIDRKTNYGYTF.

This chain connects TRBV6-6 to TRBJ2-7, with D possibly matching TRBD2 (5 bases). Trimming took off 6 bases at V and 4 bases at J, with 10 bases between the two ends. The germline CDR1 and CDR2 sequences are MNHNY and SVGAGI (reference sequence). There are 12 residues in the CDR3. The DNA of the CDR3 is TGTGCCAGCAGCCCCGGGGAATACGAGCAGTACTTC. This sequence encodes CASSPGEYEQYF.

The V and J genes are TRBV5-5 and TRBJ1-5; D may be TRBD1 (5 bases). In germline, CDR1 is SGHKS, CDR2 YYEKEE (reference sequence). Between the trimmed V and J ends, which lost 4 bases and 1 base, there was a span of 9 bases. The CDR3 is made up of 14 amino acids. This chain's CDR3 is CASSGDLSNQPQHF. The CDR3 region has the DNA TGTGCCAGCAGCGGGGACTTAAGCAATCAGCCCCAGCATTTT.

The chain employs TRBV5-6 and TRBJ1-4; D not resolved. The CDR3 runs 15 residues. CDR1 is SGHDT and CDR2 is YYEEEE in the germline V gene. Trimming left V 4 bases short and J 5 bases short, with 15 bases between. The CDR3 nucleotides read TGTGCCAGCAGCACCCCGGCAGGCGGGAATGAAAAACTGTTTTTT. Translation gives CASSTPAGGNEKLFF.

V usage is TRBV5-4 and J usage is TRBJ1-1, with D unresolved. CDR1 is SGHNT and CDR2 is YYREEE in the germline V gene (reference sequence). V lost 0 bases to trimming and J lost 0 bases, with 21 bases between them. This CDR3 has 19 residues. The CDR3 nucleotides are TGTGCCAGCAGCTTGGGCTTTGGGCCGGTCGTACGGTTGAACACTGAAGCTTTCTTT. It specifies CASSLGFGPVVRLNTEAFF.

The rearrangement uses TRBV7-9 and TRBJ2-7; the match to TRBD1 covers 11 bases. With 4 bases clipped from V and 6 bases from J, the junction kept 14 bases outside the gene matches. This CDR3 comprises 17 residues. Per the germline V gene, CDR1 is SEHNR and CDR2 is FQNEAQ (reference sequence). DNA for the CDR3: TGTGCCAGCAGCTCCTTCCGGGCGGACAGGGGGCAAATCGAGCAGTACTTC. As protein: CASSSFRADRGQIEQYF.

This sequence joins TRBV2 and TRBJ2-7; possibly TRBD2 for D (7 bases). Germline V gene data show CDR1 as SNHLY and CDR2 as FYNNEI. The CDR3 extends over 16 amino acids. V was pared by 4 bases and J by 0 bases, with 16 bases between. The DNA of the CDR3 is TGTGCCAGCAGTGTACATCGGGGGGCCAGCTCCTACGAGCAGTACTTC. Translation gives CASSVHRGASSYEQYF.

Details on this clone: Germline and junction disagree at one end, which may indicate a read error. The rearrangement links TRBV28 to TRBJ2-7; TRBD2 matches at 9 bases. This CDR3 comprises 14 residues. From germline, CDR1 is MDHEN and CDR2 SYDVKM. CDR3 in amino acids: CASSPSGISNEQYF. CDR3 coding DNA: TGTGCCAGCAGTCCTAGCGGGATCTCCAACGAGCAGTACTTC.

The rearrangement uses TRBV4-1 and TRBJ2-2, with TRBD2 as a possible D gene (6 bases). The V end lost 3 bases, the J end lost 1 base, and 12 bases lay between the germline ends. This CDR3 is built from 16 residues. CDR1 MGHRA and CDR2 YSYEKL come from the germline V gene. DNA for the CDR3: TGCGCCAGCAGCCAGACGGGAGTGATGAACACCGGGGAGCTGTTTTTT. Its translation: CASSQTGVMNTGELFF.

The J gene is TRBJ1-1, the V gene TRBV28, with a possible D match to TRBD1 (6 bases). The germline V and J ends were trimmed by 5 bases and 5 bases, with 15 bases remaining between them. The CDR3 has 14 amino acids. Germline V gene sequence: CDR1 MDHEN, CDR2 SYDVKM. The CDR3 region has the DNA TGTGCCAGCAGTCTCCGACAGGCGCGGACTGAAGCTTTCTTT. It yields the protein CASSLRQARTEAFF.

This chain joins TRBV28 and TRBJ2-1; D possibly corresponds to TRBD1 (5 bases). Germline assignment: CDR1 MDHEN and CDR2 SYDVKM. The CDR3 is made up of 13 amino acids. Trimming cost V 6 bases and J 5 bases, with 11 bases left between them. The CDR3 reads CASSPLGDNEQFF. DNA for the CDR3: TGTGCCAGCAGCCCATTAGGGGACAATGAGCAGTTCTTC.

The chain is built from TRBV6-4 and TRBJ2-3; the D is unclear. Per germline, CDR1 MRHNA and CDR2 SNTAGT. This CDR3 has 14 residues. With 6 bases removed from V and 0 bases from J, the gap between germline ends came to 10 bases. The CDR3 region is CASRDPASTDTQYF. In DNA, the CDR3 is TGTGCCAGCAGGGATCCTGCTAGCACAGATACGCAGTATTTT.

The chain carries TRBV2 and TRBJ2-1; 11 nucleotides match TRBD2. Trimming at V came to 2 bases and at J to 4 bases, leaving 7 bases not matched to a gene. The germline CDR1 and CDR2 sequences are SNHLY and FYNNEI. The CDR3 totals 17 residues. CDR3 DNA sequence: TGTGCCAGCAGTGAATTTCCGGGACTAGCGGAATACAATGAGCAGTTCTTC. Residues: CASSEFPGLAEYNEQFF.

The V and J genes are TRBV6-6 and TRBJ1-1, with D hard to call. CDR3 size: 14 residues. V was clipped by 9 bases and J by 1 base, with 15 bases between them. Germline V gives CDR1 MNHNY, CDR2 SVGAGI (reference sequence). CDR3 DNA sequence: TGTGCCAGTATAATGGGTACGGAGAACACTGAAGCTTTCTTT. Translation gives CASIMGTENTEAFF.

The chain has TRBV14 and TRBJ1-1; no reliable D call. CDR3 size: 18 residues. Trimming stripped 0 bases from V and 1 base from J, with 18 bases between. Germline V gene lookup returns CDR1 SGHDN and CDR2 FVKESK. CDR3 region: CASSQDLIGVNQNTEAFF. CDR3 bases: TGTGCCAGCAGCCAAGATCTAATCGGAGTAAACCAGAACACTGAAGCTTTCTTT. The entire variable domain, with the rest obtained from reference TRBV14 and TRBJ1-1, is as follows: EAGVTQFPSHSVIEKGQTVTLRCDPISGHDNLYWYRRVMGKEIKFLLHFVKESKQDESGMPNNRFLAERTGGTYSTLKVQPAELEDSGVYFCASSQDLIGVNQNTEAFFGQGTRLTVV.

The rearrangement joins TRBV5-4 to TRBJ2-3; possible D gene TRBD2, 6 bases. The CDR3 consists of 15 residues. Germline V gene data show CDR1 as SGHNT and CDR2 as YYREEE (reference sequence). The V end was cut by 4 bases, the J end by 4 bases, with 16 bases between. DNA of the CDR3: TGTGCCAGCAGCCCGGGACTGCCGCTTGCAGATACGCAGTATTTT. Its protein product is CASSPGLPLADTQYF.

The sample holds one count of this clone. The chain has TRBV7-9 and TRBJ2-3; D not resolved. The CDR3 is made up of 15 amino acids. Deletions cut 3 bases from V and 2 bases from J, with 12 bases between. From germline, CDR1 is SEHNR and CDR2 FQNEAQ (reference sequence). This chain's CDR3 is CASSFPGSATDTQYF. The CDR3 DNA reads as TGTGCCAGCAGCTTTCCTGGAAGCGCCACAGATACGCAGTATTTT.

V and J are TRBV5-1 and TRBJ2-7; D may match TRBD1 or TRBD2 (5 bases each). The CDR3 extends over 15 amino acids. Germline CDR1 and CDR2: SGHRS and YFSETQ. V was trimmed by 0 bases and J by 2 bases, leaving 12 bases between them. The CDR3 DNA reads TGCGCCAGCAGCTTGGCCGGGCAGGGAGCCTACGAGCAGTACTTC. Encoded protein: CASSLAGQGAYEQYF.

This chain joins TRBV7-2 and TRBJ2-3; 7 nucleotides agree with TRBD2. Looked up from germline, CDR1 is SGHTA and CDR2 is FQGNSA. The CDR3 length is 16 residues. V was clipped by 5 bases and J by 6 bases; unmatched bases: 14. This CDR3 is CASSAPSGSNRDTQYF. CDR3 nucleotides: TGTGCCAGCAGCGCGCCTAGCGGAAGTAACCGGGATACGCAGTATTTT.

The J gene is TRBJ2-1, the V gene TRBV6-6; maybe TRBD1 (5 bases). The CDR3 totals 14 residues. The V gene's germline CDR1 is MNHNY and CDR2 SVGAGI (reference sequence). The V and J ends lost 3 bases and 9 bases respectively, with 15 bases between them. CDR3 protein: CASSYSREAGEQFF. The CDR3 nucleotides are TGTGCCAGCAGTTATAGCAGGGAAGCTGGTGAGCAGTTCTTC.

The J gene is TRBJ2-1, the V gene TRBV27, with 9 positions matching TRBD2. The germline gives CDR1 MNHEY, CDR2 SMNVEV (reference sequence). The CDR3 extends over 18 amino acids. The junction had 7 bases not matched to a gene; V was cut back by 1 base and J by 0 bases. CDR3 in DNA: TGTGCCAGCAGTTTATTGGGACTAGCCGCTAGCTCCTACAATGAGCAGTTCTTC. Translating gives CASSLLGLAASSYNEQFF.

This clone was counted only a few times. This chain links TRBV9 with TRBJ2-7, with TRBD2 as a possible D gene (5 bases). CDR1 is SGDLS and CDR2 is YYNGEE in the germline V gene. This CDR3 comprises 15 residues. Between the trimmed V and J ends, which lost 4 bases and 4 bases, there was a span of 18 bases. The CDR3 protein is CASSSSGLTGYEQYF. The CDR3 DNA sequence: TGTGCCAGCAGCTCCAGTGGACTTACTGGATACGAGCAGTACTTC. Full variable domain (missing parts from reference TRBV9 and TRBJ2-7): DSGVTQTPKHLITATGQRVTLRCSPRSGDLSVYWYQQSLDQGLQFLIQYYNGEERAKGNILERFSAQQFPDLHSELNLSSLELGDSALYFCASSSSGLTGYEQYFGPGTRLTVT.

The chain's CDR3 is CASSYRDGPYEQYF. The CDR3 DNA reads as TGTGCCAGCAGTTACCGGGACGGACCCTACGAGCAGTACTTC. The chain recombines TRBV6-5 with TRBJ2-7; perhaps D is TRBD1 or TRBD2 (5 bases each). The V end was cut by 2 bases, the J end by 2 bases, with 10 bases between. Germline V gene lookup returns CDR1 MNHEY and CDR2 SVGAGI. The CDR3 extends over 14 amino acids.

Points on this clone: The same CDR3 also results from other DNA sequences found in this sample. The rearrangement uses TRBV27 and TRBJ1-5; 7 bases agree with TRBD1. The CDR3 extends over 15 amino acids. V was pared by 3 bases and J by 1 base, with 3 bases of the junction left unmatched. Germline CDR1 MNHEY, CDR2 SMNVEV (reference sequence). The CDR3 nucleotides read TGTGCCAGCAGTTTTTCAGGGGGAAGCAATCAGCCCCAGCATTTT. Residues: CASSFSGGSNQPQHF.

The chain recombines TRBV27 with TRBJ1-5; TRBD1 agrees at 10 bases. CDR3 length: 15 residues. Trimming took 4 bases from V and 4 from J; bases not matched to a gene: 4. Germline V lookup: CDR1 MNHEY, CDR2 SMNVEV (reference sequence). The chain's CDR3 is CASSSGTGVNQPQHF. The CDR3 bases are TGTGCCAGCAGTTCAGGGACAGGGGTAAATCAGCCCCAGCATTTT.

J is TRBJ2-1 and V is TRBV28, with 11 bases that match TRBD2. Trimming took 5 bases from V and 6 from J; bases not matched to a gene: 6. Germline V gene lookup returns CDR1 MDHEN and CDR2 SYDVKM. The CDR3 covers 15 residues. The chain's CDR3 is CASSPIAGGINEQFF. In nucleotides, the CDR3 is TGTGCCAGCAGTCCTATAGCGGGAGGGATCAATGAGCAGTTCTTC.

The rearrangement joins TRBV11-2 to TRBJ2-1, with 9 bases fitting TRBD2. The CDR3 loop spans 16 amino acids. Trimming cost V 0 bases and J 6 bases; bases outside gene matches: 6. Germline lookup yields CDR1 SGHAT and CDR2 FQNNGV. CDR3 nucleotide sequence: TGTGCCAGCAGCTTAGAGGTAGCGGGAGATGGCAATGAGCAGTTCTTC. Translating it yields CASSLEVAGDGNEQFF.

With respect to this clone: The sample carries other DNA sequences with the same CDR3. The genes are TRBV19 and TRBJ2-1; no clear D. Trimming removed 5 bases from V and 0 bases from J, with 5 bases in between. Germline assignment: CDR1 LNHDA and CDR2 SQIVND (reference sequence). The CDR3 length is 13 residues. The CDR3 DNA is TGTGCCAGTAGTTTAGCCTCCTACAATGAGCAGTTCTTC. Encoded protein: CASSLASYNEQFF.

This clone has only a few counts. The sample carries other DNA sequences with the same CDR3. J is TRBJ2-7 and V is TRBV11-2, with 10 bases lining up with TRBD2. CDR1 is SGHAT and CDR2 is FQNNGV in the germline V gene. The CDR3 extends over 15 amino acids. The V segment lost 0 bases and the J segment 4 bases; nucleotides outside the gene matches: 3. The CDR3 loop is CASSLEASGSYEQYF. DNA of the CDR3: TGTGCCAGCAGCTTAGAGGCTAGCGGGAGTTACGAGCAGTACTTC.

The CDR3 region has the DNA TGCAGCGTTGGGCAGGGGGTTCCCTACGAGCAGTACTTC. Residues: CSVGQGVPYEQYF. This chain links TRBV29-1 with TRBJ2-7, with TRBD1 matching 7 bases. The CDR3 is 13 amino acids. Losses at the gene ends were 4 bases for V and 2 bases for J; bases not matched to a gene: 5. Germline V lookup: CDR1 SQVTM, CDR2 ANQGSEA.